This passage covers 10 T cell receptor beta chains from one sample sequenced in a study of OX40 agonist ivuxolimab in advanced cancers. The data were produced by immunoSEQ multiplex PCR, yet TCRdb's version contains in-frame clones alone and is incomplete. The profile shows roughly 92,000 clones, 90% to 95% of them singletons. Sample: CD4+ or CD8+ T cells sorted from blood, taken in a trial of the OX40 agonist ivuxolimab. Receptors originate from an adult with an advanced solid tumor such as melanoma, head and neck, liver or kidney cancer.

This rearrangement joins TRBV6-5 to TRBJ2-1, with TRBD2 matching over 10 bases. Germline V gene lookup returns CDR1 MNHEY and CDR2 SVGAGI. This CDR3 spans 16 amino acids. Losses at the gene ends were 4 bases for V and 7 bases for J; bases not matched to a gene: 10. CDR3 coding DNA: TGTGCCAGCAGTTCACTAGCGGGATTAGGGCCTAATGAGCAGTTCTTC. Its translation: CASSSLAGLGPNEQFF.

The gene calls are TRBV4-1 and TRBJ2-7; D gene unclear. The CDR3 consists of 14 residues. Germline CDR1 and CDR2: MGHRA and YSYEKL. Trimming stripped 1 base from V and 1 base from J, with 8 bases between. CDR3 sequence (DNA): TGCGCCAGCAGCCAAGTGGGCGGATCCTACGAGCAGTACTTC. This codes for CASSQVGGSYEQYF.

The chain links TRBV27 to TRBJ2-7, with TRBD1 as a possible D gene (6 bases). This CDR3 has 14 residues. Trimming removed 6 bases at V and 0 bases at J, with 12 bases between. The V gene's germline CDR1 is MNHEY and CDR2 SMNVEV (reference sequence). CDR3: CASRLTGNSYEQYF. The CDR3 coding sequence is TGTGCCAGCAGATTAACAGGGAACTCCTACGAGCAGTACTTC.

The chain recombines TRBV11-3 with TRBJ1-2, with TRBD1 matching over 8 bases. With 5 bases clipped from V and 2 bases from J, the junction kept 7 bases outside the gene matches. From germline, CDR1 is SGHNT and CDR2 YENEEA. This CDR3 has 15 amino acids. The CDR3 nucleotides read TGTGCCAGCAGCCAACGGACAGGGATCAACTATGGCTACACCTTC. Its protein product is CASSQRTGINYGYTF.

The chain uses TRBV30 and TRBJ2-5; possible D gene TRBD2, 7 bases. The CDR3 is 14 residues long. V was cut by 5 bases and J by 4 bases, with 17 bases left in between. Germline assignment: CDR1 GTSNPN and CDR2 SVGIG (reference sequence). CDR3 protein: CAWESGGGVETQYF. The CDR3 DNA reads as TGTGCCTGGGAGAGTGGGGGGGGCGTAGAGACCCAGTACTTC.

The J gene is TRBJ1-5, the V gene TRBV7-2; D is perhaps TRBD1 (5 bases). The V gene's germline CDR1 is SGHTA and CDR2 FQGNSA. V lost 2 bases and J 8 bases, leaving 10 bases between the germline ends. The CDR3 has 13 amino acids. CDR3 residues: CASSLRGGEPQHF. In DNA, the CDR3 is TGTGCCAGCAGCTTACGGGGGGGAGAGCCCCAGCATTTT.

This clone was seen only once. The V and J genes are TRBV5-1 and TRBJ2-5; D gene uncertain. The germline V and J ends were trimmed by 0 bases and 2 bases, with 8 bases remaining between them. Germline CDR1 SGHRS, CDR2 YFSETQ. CDR3 length: 14 residues. The CDR3 loop is CASSLGAPQETQYF. CDR3 sequence (DNA): TGCGCCAGCAGCTTGGGCGCCCCTCAAGAGACCCAGTACTTC.

The rearrangement joins TRBV7-2 to TRBJ2-5, with 7 bases identical to TRBD2. V shed 5 bases and J 5 bases; nucleotides not matched to a gene: 5. The germline V gene has CDR1 SGHTA and CDR2 FQGNSA. CDR3 size: 13 residues. CDR3 bases: TGTGCCAGCAGCCAAACTAGCGCGGAGACCCAGTACTTC. As protein: CASSQTSAETQYF.

The chain couples TRBV30 to TRBJ1-1, with 8 bases identical to TRBD1. The CDR3 sequence is 17 residues long. The V gene end was trimmed by 0 bases and the J gene end by 6 bases; junction bases not matched to a gene: 15. Looked up from germline, CDR1 is GTSNPN and CDR2 is SVGIG (reference sequence). In DNA, the CDR3 is TGTGCCTGGAGTGTACCCCCACCGACAGGGGAAATCGCTGAAGCTTTCTTT. Its translation: CAWSVPPPTGEIAEAFF.

The chain joins TRBV19 to TRBJ1-1; D gene unclear. Trimming took off 3 bases at V and 5 bases at J, with 13 bases between the two ends. The CDR3 is made up of 14 amino acids. Germline V gene lookup returns CDR1 LNHDA and CDR2 SQIVND (reference sequence). In nucleotides, the CDR3 is TGTGCCAGTAGTATCCGGTCGGGGAGGACTGAAGCTTTCTTT. It specifies CASSIRSGRTEAFF.